This paragraph reports one TCR beta chain. This sample stems from a study of blood T cell repertoires in COVID-19. Generated by immunoSEQ multiplex PCR, the TCRdb table keeps only in-frame clones and is missing some. Of fewer than 600,000 clones in the sample, approximately 90% were seen once. The CDR3 has 15 amino acids. Trimming took off 3 bases at V and 0 bases at J, with 12 bases between the two ends. Germline assignment: CDR1 LNHDA and CDR2 SQIVND (reference sequence). The TCR originated in a woman aged 40 to 50 who had recovered from COVID-19. Sequencing used PBMCs or T cells enriched from blood (not recorded which). This chain uses TRBV19 with TRBJ2-7, with D perhaps TRBD1 (5 bases). CDR3 in amino acids: CASSIRQQSSYEQYF. CDR3 bases: TGTGCCAGTAGTATCCGACAGCAATCCTCCTACGAGCAGTACTTC.